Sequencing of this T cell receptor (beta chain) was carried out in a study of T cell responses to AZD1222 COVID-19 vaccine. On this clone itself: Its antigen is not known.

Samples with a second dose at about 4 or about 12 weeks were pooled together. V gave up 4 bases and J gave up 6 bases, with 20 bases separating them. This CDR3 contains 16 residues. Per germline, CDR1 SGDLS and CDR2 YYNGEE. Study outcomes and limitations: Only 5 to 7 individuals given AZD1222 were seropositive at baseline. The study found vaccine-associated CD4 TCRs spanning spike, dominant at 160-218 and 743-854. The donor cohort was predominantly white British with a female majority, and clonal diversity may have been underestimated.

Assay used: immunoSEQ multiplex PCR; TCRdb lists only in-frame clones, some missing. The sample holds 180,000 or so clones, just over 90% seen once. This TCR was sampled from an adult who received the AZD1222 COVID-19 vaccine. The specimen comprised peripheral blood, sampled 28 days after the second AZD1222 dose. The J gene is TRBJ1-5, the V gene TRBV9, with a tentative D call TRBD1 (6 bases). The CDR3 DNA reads TGTGCCAGCAGCCCATCAGAGGGGGGGCGCGGTCAGCCCCAGCATTTT. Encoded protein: CASSPSEGGRGQPQHF.